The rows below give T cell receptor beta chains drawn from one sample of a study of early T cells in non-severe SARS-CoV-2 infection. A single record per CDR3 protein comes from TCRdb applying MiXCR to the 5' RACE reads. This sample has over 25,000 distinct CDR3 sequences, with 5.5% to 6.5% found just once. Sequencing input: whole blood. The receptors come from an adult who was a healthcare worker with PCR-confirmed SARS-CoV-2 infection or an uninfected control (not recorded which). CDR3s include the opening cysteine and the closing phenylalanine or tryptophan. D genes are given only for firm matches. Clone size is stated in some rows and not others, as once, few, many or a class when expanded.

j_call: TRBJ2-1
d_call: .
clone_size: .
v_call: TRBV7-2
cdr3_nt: TGTGCCAGCAGCTTATTACAGAGAAATGAGCAGTTCTTC
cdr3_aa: CASSLLQRNEQFF

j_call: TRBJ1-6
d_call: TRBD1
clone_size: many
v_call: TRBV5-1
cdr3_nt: TGCGCCAGCAGCTTTTTTACCTGGACAGGGGGAGGATCACCCCTCCACTTT
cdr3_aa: CASSFFTWTGGGSPLHF

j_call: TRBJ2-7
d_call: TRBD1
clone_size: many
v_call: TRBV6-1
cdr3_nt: TGTGCCAGCAGTGAAGTCTACGGGACAGGGAGCTCCTACGAGCAGTACTTC
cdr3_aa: CASSEVYGTGSSYEQYF

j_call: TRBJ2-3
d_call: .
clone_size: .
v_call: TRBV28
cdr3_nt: TGTGCCAGCAGTTTTACTAGGGCGGCCCTCACAGATACGCAGTATTTT
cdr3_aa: CASSFTRAALTDTQYF

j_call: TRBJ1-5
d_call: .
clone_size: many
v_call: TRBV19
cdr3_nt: TGTGCCAGTAACCCGACAGACTTATATAGCAATCAGCCCCAGCATTTT
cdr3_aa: CASNPTDLYSNQPQHF

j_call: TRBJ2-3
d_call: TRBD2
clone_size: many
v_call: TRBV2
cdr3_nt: TGTGCCTTCAGACTAGCGGGGGTAACAGATACGCAGTATTTT
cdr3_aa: CAFRLAGVTDTQYF

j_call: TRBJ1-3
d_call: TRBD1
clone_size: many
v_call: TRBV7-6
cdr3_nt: TGTGCCAGCAGCTTAGGGGGGGACAGGCCTTGGTCTGGAAACACCATATATTTT
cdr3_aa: CASSLGGDRPWSGNTIYF

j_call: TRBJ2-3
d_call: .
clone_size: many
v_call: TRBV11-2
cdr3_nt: TGTGCCAGCAGCTTAGGTTTAGGGCCAGGGGCAGCAGATACGCAGTATTTT
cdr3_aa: CASSLGLGPGAADTQYF

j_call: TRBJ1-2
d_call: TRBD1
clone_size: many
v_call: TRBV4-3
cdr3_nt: TGCGCCAGCAGCCAAGAAGGCGTTCTGGGACAGATCTATGGCTACACCTTC
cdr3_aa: CASSQEGVLGQIYGYTF

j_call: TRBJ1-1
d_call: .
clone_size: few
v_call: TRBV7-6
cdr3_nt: TGTGCCAGCAGCCCGGGGGCCACTGAAGCTTTCTTT
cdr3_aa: CASSPGATEAFF

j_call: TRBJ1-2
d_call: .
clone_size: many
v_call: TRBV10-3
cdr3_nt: TGTGCCATCAGTGATGGCGGCTACACCTTC
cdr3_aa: CAISDGGYTF

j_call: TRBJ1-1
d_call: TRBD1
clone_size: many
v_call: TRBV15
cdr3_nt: TGTGCCACCAGCGCACGACAGGGGGCGCCGTCCAAAGCTTTCTTT
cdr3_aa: CATSARQGAPSKAFF

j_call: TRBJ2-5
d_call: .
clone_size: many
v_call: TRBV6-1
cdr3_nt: TGTGCCAGCAAAAGGTCCCTTGAAGGGAAGACCCAGTACTTC
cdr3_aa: CASKRSLEGKTQYF

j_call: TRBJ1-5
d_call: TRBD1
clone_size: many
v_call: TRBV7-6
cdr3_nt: TGTGCCAGCAGCTCTGGACAGGGTATACAGCCCCAGCATTTT
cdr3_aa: CASSSGQGIQPQHF

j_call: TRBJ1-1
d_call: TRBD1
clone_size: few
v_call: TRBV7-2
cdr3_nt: TGTGCCAGCAGCTATAGACAGGGGCTGAACACTGAAGCTTTCTTT
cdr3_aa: CASSYRQGLNTEAFF

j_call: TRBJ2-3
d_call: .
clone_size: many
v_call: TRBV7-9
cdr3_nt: TGTGCCAGCAGCCCCCCTTCGCAGGCAGATACGCAGTATTTT
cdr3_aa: CASSPPSQADTQYF

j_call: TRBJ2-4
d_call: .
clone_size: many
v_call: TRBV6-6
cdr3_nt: TGTGCCAGCAGTTACTCCGTCACAAACATTCAGTACTTC
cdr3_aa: CASSYSVTNIQYF

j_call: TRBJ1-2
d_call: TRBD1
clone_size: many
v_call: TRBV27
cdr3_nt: TGTGCCAGCAGTCAAACAGGGGTAGATGGCTACACCTTC
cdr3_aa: CASSQTGVDGYTF

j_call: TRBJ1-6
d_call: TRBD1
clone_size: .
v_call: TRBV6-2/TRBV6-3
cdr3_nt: TGTGCCAGCAGTGCGCCCGGGACAGGAGGAAAACCCCTCCACTTT
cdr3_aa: CASSAPGTGGKPLHF

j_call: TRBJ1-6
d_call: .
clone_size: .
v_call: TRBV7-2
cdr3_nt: TGTGCCAGCAGCTTAGTCTACCTGAAGAATTCACCCCTCCACTTT
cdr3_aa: CASSLVYLKNSPLHF

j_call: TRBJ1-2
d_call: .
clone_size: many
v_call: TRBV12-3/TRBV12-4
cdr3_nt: TGTGCCAGCAGTTCCTACAGTATGGAGGGCTACACCTTC
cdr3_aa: CASSSYSMEGYTF

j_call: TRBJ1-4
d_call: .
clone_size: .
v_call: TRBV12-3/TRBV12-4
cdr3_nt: TGTGCCAGCAGTTCGATCACTTCAAATGAAAAACTGTTTTTT
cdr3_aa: CASSSITSNEKLFF